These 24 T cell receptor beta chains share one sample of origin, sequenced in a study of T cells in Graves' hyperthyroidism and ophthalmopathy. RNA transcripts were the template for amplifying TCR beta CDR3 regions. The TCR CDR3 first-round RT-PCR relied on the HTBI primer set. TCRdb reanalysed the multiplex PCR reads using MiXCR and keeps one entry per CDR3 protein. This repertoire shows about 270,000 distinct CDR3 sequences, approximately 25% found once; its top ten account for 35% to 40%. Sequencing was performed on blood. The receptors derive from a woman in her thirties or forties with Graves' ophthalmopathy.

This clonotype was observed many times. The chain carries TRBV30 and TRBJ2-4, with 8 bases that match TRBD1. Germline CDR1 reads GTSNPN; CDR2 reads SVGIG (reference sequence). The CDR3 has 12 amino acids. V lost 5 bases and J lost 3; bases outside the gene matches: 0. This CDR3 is CAWGQGKNIQYF. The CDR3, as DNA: TGTGCCTGGGGACAGGGCAAAAACATTCAGTACTTC.

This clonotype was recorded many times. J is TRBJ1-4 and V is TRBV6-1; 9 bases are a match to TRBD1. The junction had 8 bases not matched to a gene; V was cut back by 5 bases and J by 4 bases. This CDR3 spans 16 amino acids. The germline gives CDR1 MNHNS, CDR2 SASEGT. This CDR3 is CASSRTGGSGNEKLFF. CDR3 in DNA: TGTGCCAGCAGTCGTACAGGGGGCTCGGGTAATGAAAAACTGTTTTTT.

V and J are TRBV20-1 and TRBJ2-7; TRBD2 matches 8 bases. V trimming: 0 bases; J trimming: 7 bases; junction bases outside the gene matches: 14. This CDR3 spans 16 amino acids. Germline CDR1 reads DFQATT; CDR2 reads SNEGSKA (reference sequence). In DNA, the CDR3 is TGCAGTGCTAGAGATTCGACTGGCGGGAGGCTTTGGGAGCAGTACTTC. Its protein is CSARDSTGGRLWEQYF.

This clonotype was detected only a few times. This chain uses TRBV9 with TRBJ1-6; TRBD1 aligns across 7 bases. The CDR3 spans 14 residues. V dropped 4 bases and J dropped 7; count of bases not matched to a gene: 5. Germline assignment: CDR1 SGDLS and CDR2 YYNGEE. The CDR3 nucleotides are TGTGCCAGCAGCCGCGGGACAGACAATTCACCCCTCCACTTT. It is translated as CASSRGTDNSPLHF.

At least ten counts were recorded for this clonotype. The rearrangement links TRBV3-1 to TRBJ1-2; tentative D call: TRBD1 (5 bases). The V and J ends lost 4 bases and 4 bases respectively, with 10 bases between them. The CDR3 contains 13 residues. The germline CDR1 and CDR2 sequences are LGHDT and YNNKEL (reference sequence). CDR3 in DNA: TGTGCCAGCAGCCTACGACAGCCCTATGGCTACACCTTC. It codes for CASSLRQPYGYTF.

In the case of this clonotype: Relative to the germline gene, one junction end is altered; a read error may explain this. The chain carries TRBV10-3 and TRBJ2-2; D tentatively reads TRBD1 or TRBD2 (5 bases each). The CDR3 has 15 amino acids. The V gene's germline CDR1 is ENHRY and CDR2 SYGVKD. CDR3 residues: CAIQKKRGATGELYF. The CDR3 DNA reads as TGTGCCATCCAGAAGAAGAGAGGGGCCACCGGGGAGCTGTATTTT.

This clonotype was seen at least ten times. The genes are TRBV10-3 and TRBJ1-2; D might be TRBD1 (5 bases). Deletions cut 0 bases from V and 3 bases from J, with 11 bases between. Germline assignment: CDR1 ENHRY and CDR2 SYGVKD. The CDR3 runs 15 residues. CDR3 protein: CAISESRGLDYGYTF. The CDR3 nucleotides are TGTGCCATCAGTGAGTCTAGGGGTCTAGACTATGGCTACACCTTC.

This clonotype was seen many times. CDR3 DNA: TGTGCCAGCAGCCCCGAGGGAGGGCAGACCGGGGAGCTGTTTTTT. Translating it yields CASSPEGGQTGELFF. The chain combines TRBV12-3 or TRBV12-4 with TRBJ2-2, with 7 positions matching TRBD2. The CDR3 sequence is 15 residues long. V shed 6 bases, J shed 5 bases, and the junction held 9 bases outside the gene matches.

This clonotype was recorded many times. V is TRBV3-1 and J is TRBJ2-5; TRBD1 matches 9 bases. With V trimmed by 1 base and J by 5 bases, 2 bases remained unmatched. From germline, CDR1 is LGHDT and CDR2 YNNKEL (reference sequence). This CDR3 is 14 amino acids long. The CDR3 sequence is CASSQGDRAETQYF. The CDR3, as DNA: TGTGCCAGCAGCCAAGGGGACAGGGCGGAGACCCAGTACTTC.

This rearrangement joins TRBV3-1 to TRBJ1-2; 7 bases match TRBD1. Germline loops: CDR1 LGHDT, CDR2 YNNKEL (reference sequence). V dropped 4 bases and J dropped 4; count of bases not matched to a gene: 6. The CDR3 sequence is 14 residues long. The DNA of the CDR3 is TGTGCCAGCAGCCTCCGGACAGGACTCTATGGCTACACCTTC. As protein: CASSLRTGLYGYTF.

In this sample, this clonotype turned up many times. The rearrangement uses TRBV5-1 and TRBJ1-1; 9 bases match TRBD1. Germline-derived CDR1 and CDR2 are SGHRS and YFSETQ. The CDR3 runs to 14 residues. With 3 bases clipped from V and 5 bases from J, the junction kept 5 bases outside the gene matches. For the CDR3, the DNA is TGCGCCAGCAGCTCCGGGACAGGGAGAACTGAAGCTTTCTTT. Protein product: CASSSGTGRTEAFF.

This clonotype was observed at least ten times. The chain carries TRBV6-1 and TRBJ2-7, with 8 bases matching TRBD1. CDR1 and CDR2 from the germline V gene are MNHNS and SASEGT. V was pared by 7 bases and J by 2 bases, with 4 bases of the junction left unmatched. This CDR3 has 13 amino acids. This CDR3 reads CASTGGETYEQYF. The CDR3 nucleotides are TGTGCCAGCACAGGGGGCGAGACCTACGAGCAGTACTTC.

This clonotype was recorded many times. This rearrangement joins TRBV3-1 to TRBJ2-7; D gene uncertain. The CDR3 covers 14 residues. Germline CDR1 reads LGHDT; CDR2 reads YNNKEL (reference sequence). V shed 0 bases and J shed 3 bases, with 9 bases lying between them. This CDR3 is CASSQDASSYEQYF. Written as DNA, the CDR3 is TGTGCCAGCAGCCAAGATGCGAGCAGCTACGAGCAGTACTTC.

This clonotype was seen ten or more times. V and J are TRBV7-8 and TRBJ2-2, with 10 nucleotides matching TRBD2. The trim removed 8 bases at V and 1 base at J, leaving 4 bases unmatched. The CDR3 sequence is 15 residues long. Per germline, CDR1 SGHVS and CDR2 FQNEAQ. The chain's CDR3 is CASRGLAENTGELFF. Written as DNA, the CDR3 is TGTGCCAGCCGCGGACTAGCGGAGAACACCGGGGAGCTGTTTTTT.

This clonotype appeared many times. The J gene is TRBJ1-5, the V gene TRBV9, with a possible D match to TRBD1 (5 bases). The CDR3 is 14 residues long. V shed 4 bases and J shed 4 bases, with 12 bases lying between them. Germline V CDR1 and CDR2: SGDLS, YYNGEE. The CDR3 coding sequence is TGTGCCAGCAGCCCCCGGGGGGTGAATCAGCCCCAGCATTTT. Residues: CASSPRGVNQPQHF.

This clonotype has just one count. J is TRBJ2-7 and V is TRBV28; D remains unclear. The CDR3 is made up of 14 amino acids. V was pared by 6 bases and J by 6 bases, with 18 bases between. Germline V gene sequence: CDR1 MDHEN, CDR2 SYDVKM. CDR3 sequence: CASRTPTVGFEQYF. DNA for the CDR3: TGTGCCAGCAGAACCCCTACGGTAGGGTTCGAGCAGTACTTC.

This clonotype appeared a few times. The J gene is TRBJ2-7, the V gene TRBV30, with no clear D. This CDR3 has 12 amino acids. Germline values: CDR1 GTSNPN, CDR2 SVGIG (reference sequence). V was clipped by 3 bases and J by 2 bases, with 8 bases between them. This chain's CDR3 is CAWSGNPYEQYF. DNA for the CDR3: TGTGCCTGGAGCGGTAACCCCTACGAGCAGTACTTC.

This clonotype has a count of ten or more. The CDR3 reads CASSVEGSDTEAFF. Written as DNA, the CDR3 is TGTGCCAGCAGCGTAGAAGGGTCGGACACTGAAGCTTTCTTT. The J gene is TRBJ1-1, the V gene TRBV9; D gene ambiguous. In germline, CDR1 is SGDLS, CDR2 YYNGEE. This CDR3 spans 14 amino acids. Between the trimmed V and J ends, which lost 0 bases and 3 bases, there was a span of 9 bases.

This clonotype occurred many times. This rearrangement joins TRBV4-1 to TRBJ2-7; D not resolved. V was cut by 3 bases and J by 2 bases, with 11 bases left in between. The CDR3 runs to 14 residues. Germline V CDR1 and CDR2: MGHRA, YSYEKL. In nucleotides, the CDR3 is TGCGCCAGCAGCCATGGAGCTGGGGCCTACGAGCAGTACTTC. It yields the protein CASSHGAGAYEQYF.

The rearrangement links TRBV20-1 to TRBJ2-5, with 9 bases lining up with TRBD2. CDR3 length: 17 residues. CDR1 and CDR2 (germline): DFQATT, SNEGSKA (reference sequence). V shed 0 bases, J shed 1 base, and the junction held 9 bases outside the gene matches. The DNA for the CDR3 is TGCAGTGCTAGAGAGGATAGCGGGAGAGGGGGCCAAGAGACCCAGTACTTC. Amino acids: CSAREDSGRGGQETQYF.

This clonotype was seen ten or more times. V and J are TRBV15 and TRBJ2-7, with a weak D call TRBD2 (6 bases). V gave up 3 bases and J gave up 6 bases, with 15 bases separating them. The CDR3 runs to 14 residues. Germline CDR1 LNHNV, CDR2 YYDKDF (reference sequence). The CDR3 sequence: CATSSSGASVEQYF. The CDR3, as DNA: TGTGCCACCAGCAGTTCGGGAGCCTCTGTCGAGCAGTACTTC.

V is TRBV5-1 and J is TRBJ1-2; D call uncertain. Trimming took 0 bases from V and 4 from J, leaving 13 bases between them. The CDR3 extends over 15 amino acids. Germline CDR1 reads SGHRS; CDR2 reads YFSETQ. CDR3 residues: CASSLDLSYGYGYTF. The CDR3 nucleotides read TGCGCCAGCAGCTTGGACCTCAGCTACGGCTATGGCTACACCTTC.

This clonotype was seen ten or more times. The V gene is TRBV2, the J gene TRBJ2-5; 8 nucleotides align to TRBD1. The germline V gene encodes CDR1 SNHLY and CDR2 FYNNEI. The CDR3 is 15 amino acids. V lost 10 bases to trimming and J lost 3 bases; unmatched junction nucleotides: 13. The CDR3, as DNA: TGTGCCACCTCAATAGGGACAGGCCTTAAAGAGACCCAGTACTTC. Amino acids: CATSIGTGLKETQYF.

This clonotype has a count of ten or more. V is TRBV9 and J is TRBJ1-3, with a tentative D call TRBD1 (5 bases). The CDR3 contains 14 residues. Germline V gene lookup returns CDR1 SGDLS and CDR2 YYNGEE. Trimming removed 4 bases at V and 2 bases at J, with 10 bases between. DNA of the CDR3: TGTGCCAGCAGCCCAGGGCCCGCTGGAAACACCATATATTTT. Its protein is CASSPGPAGNTIYF.